These 22 T cell receptor beta chains originate from one sample sequenced in a study of CD8 T cells in Susac syndrome. Random hexamers primed reverse transcription of about 0.5 to 1 ug RNA. Using its own MiXCR run on the immunoSEQ multiplex PCR reads, TCRdb lists one record per CDR3 protein. The data contain 140,000 or so distinct CDR3 sequences, around 94% of them singletons. Sample: CD4+ T cells from PBMCs. Every receptor here comes from a human donor in good health.

This clonotype has only one observation. This rearrangement joins TRBV20-1 to TRBJ2-7; D might be TRBD1 or TRBD2, each matching 5 bases. The CDR3 consists of 13 residues. Trimming pared 0 bases from V and 2 bases from J, leaving 8 bases between. Germline loops: CDR1 DFQATT, CDR2 SNEGSKA (reference sequence). This CDR3 is CSAREGVAYEQYF. The CDR3 DNA reads TGCAGTGCTAGAGAGGGGGTGGCCTACGAGCAGTACTTC.

This clonotype is a singleton in its sample. V is TRBV18 and J is TRBJ2-4, with 8 bases aligning to TRBD2. The CDR3 totals 16 residues. CDR1 and CDR2 (germline): KGHSH, LQKENI. V was pared by 1 base and J by 0 bases, with 2 bases of the junction left unmatched. DNA of the CDR3: TGTGCCAGCTCACCACGAGCGGGGGTAGCCAAAAACATTCAGTACTTC. The encoded protein is CASSPRAGVAKNIQYF.

This chain joins TRBV29-1 and TRBJ2-3, with 7 bases lining up with TRBD1. The V and J ends lost 7 bases and 4 bases, in that order; junction bases with no gene match: 11. The germline gives CDR1 SQVTM, CDR2 ANQGSEA. The CDR3 has 14 residues. CDR3 protein: CSAMTGWRSDTQYF. CDR3 bases: TGCAGCGCAATGACAGGGTGGAGGTCAGATACGCAGTATTTT.

The chain carries TRBV27 and TRBJ1-4; D is perhaps TRBD1 (5 bases). Germline V gene lookup returns CDR1 MNHEY and CDR2 SMNVEV (reference sequence). The V and J ends lost 3 bases and 3 bases respectively, with 8 bases between them. This CDR3 contains 14 residues. The DNA for the CDR3 is TGTGCCAGCAGTTTTCAGGGCGCTAATGAAAAACTGTTTTTT. Its protein is CASSFQGANEKLFF.

The genes are TRBV11-2 and TRBJ2-2; unclear D gene. This CDR3 is built from 15 residues. The ends were cut back, 3 bases at V and 1 base at J, with 9 bases in the middle. CDR1 SGHAT and CDR2 FQNNGV come from the germline V gene. The CDR3 sequence: CASSFGRMNTGELFF. CDR3 nucleotides: TGTGCCAGCAGCTTCGGACGGATGAACACCGGGGAGCTGTTTTTT.

This clonotype was seen only once. The V and J genes are TRBV30 and TRBJ2-3, with a possible D match to TRBD2 (5 bases). Per germline, CDR1 GTSNPN and CDR2 SVGIG (reference sequence). This CDR3 is built from 16 residues. Between the trimmed V and J ends, which lost 0 bases and 4 bases, there was a span of 17 bases. In DNA, the CDR3 is TGTGCCTGGAGTGTATCCCTAGCCCCTGGGGCAGATACGCAGTATTTT. Protein: CAWSVSLAPGADTQYF. The whole variable domain, remainder taken from reference TRBV30 and TRBJ2-3, is SQTIHQWPATLVQPVGSPLSLECTVEGTSNPNLYWYRQAAGRGLQLLFYSVGIGQISSEVPQNLSASRPQDRQFILSSKKLLLSDSGFYLCAWSVSLAPGADTQYFGPGTRLTVL.

This chain uses TRBV7-2 with TRBJ2-3, with 11 positions matching TRBD2. The CDR3 contains 14 residues. J lost 7 bases, V lost 5 bases, and 5 bases had no gene match. Germline loops: CDR1 SGHTA, CDR2 FQGNSA. CDR3: CASSPGTSGYTQYF. As DNA, the CDR3 is TGTGCCAGCAGCCCGGGGACTAGCGGTTATACGCAGTATTTT.

The gene calls are TRBV9 and TRBJ1-3; D not resolved. V was cut by 0 bases and J by 4 bases, with 8 bases left in between. CDR1 and CDR2 from the germline V gene are SGDLS and YYNGEE. This CDR3 spans 14 amino acids. CDR3 protein: CASSVDPGGNTIYF. The CDR3 coding sequence is TGTGCCAGCAGCGTAGATCCGGGCGGAAACACCATATATTTT.

The rearrangement joins TRBV24-1 to TRBJ2-1, with 10 bases matching TRBD2. The CDR3 has 14 residues. With 3 bases clipped from V and 10 bases from J, the junction kept 5 bases outside the gene matches. Germline assignment: CDR1 KGHDR and CDR2 SFDVKD. CDR3 sequence (DNA): TGTGCCACCAGTGATGTGACTAGCGGGTGGGAGCAGTTCTTC. This gives the protein CATSDVTSGWEQFF.

V is TRBV14 and J is TRBJ1-1; TRBD1 might be the D (5 bases). This CDR3 comprises 14 residues. Trimming pared 1 base from V and 5 bases from J, leaving 11 bases between. Germline V gene data show CDR1 as SGHDN and CDR2 as FVKESK. CDR3 coding DNA: TGTGCCAGCAGCCAAGTTAGGGGTTGGACTGAAGCTTTCTTT. It codes for CASSQVRGWTEAFF.

The chain is built from TRBV5-4 and TRBJ1-2; no firm D call. V was cut by 2 bases and J by 9 bases, with 14 bases left in between. CDR1 SGHNT and CDR2 YYREEE come from the germline V gene (reference sequence). The CDR3 extends over 13 amino acids. The CDR3 sequence is CASSFQPTRSYTF. CDR3 coding DNA: TGTGCCAGCAGCTTCCAACCGACAAGAAGCTACACCTTC.

The chain recombines TRBV2 with TRBJ1-1, with TRBD1 matching over 7 bases. Germline CDR1 reads SNHLY; CDR2 reads FYNNEI. There are 10 residues in the CDR3. The ends lost 11 bases at V and 7 bases at J; junction bases unmatched: 4. The CDR3, as DNA: TGTGCCCGACAGGGTGATGAAGCTTTCTTT. This encodes CARQGDEAFF.

The rearrangement links TRBV24-1 to TRBJ2-7; D possibly corresponds to TRBD2 (6 bases). The CDR3 runs to 14 residues. The germline V gene encodes CDR1 KGHDR and CDR2 SFDVKD. V gave up 2 bases and J gave up 6 bases, with 13 bases separating them. CDR3 DNA: TGTGCCACCAGTGATTCTCGGACGCGGGGCGAGCAGTACTTC. It is translated as CATSDSRTRGEQYF.

Only one count was recorded for this clonotype. V usage is TRBV20-1 and J usage is TRBJ1-2, with D unresolved. The CDR3 has 13 residues. V gave up 3 bases and J gave up 1 base, with 9 bases separating them. Germline loops: CDR1 DFQATT, CDR2 SNEGSKA (reference sequence). Here the CDR3 DNA reads TGCAGTGCTAGGTCCGGAAATAACTATGGCTACACCTTC. Amino acids: CSARSGNNYGYTF.

The rearrangement uses TRBV29-1 and TRBJ1-2; D possibly corresponds to TRBD1 (5 bases). The CDR3 contains 13 residues. Germline V gives CDR1 SQVTM, CDR2 ANQGSEA. V was shortened by 2 bases and J by 7 bases, with 14 bases between the two germline ends. CDR3 protein: CSVELGGGSGYTF. CDR3 coding DNA: TGCAGCGTTGAATTGGGCGGGGGATCTGGCTACACCTTC.

The V call is TRBV3-1, the J call TRBJ2-5; TRBD2 agrees at 7 bases. This CDR3 is built from 14 residues. In germline, CDR1 is LGHDT, CDR2 YNNKEL (reference sequence). V was clipped by 5 bases and J by 2 bases; unmatched bases: 5. CDR3: CASSRPGLQETQYF. The CDR3, as DNA: TGTGCCAGCAGCAGACCGGGACTACAAGAGACCCAGTACTTC.

This chain uses TRBV5-1 with TRBJ2-7, with D perhaps matching TRBD1 (6 bases). Germline-derived CDR1 and CDR2 are SGHRS and YFSETQ. V lost 3 bases and J lost 0, with 16 bases in between. This CDR3 has 16 residues. CDR3 loop: CASSSLSTGVSYEQYF. In nucleotides, the CDR3 is TGCGCCAGCAGCTCCCTATCGACAGGAGTCTCCTACGAGCAGTACTTC.

This chain uses TRBV7-2 with TRBJ2-1, with 11 bases that match TRBD2. The germline gives CDR1 SGHTA, CDR2 FQGNSA. The CDR3 sequence is 16 residues long. After removal of 7 bases from V and 10 bases from J, the junction contained 15 bases not matched to a gene. CDR3 sequence reads: CASTPPGLAAFREQFF. The DNA of the CDR3 is TGTGCCAGCACCCCGCCGGGACTAGCGGCTTTTCGGGAGCAGTTCTTC.

The CDR3 coding sequence is TGTGCCATCAGTGGGGGACAGGTGGCCGCAGATACGCAGTATTTT. It is translated as CAISGGQVAADTQYF. The V call is TRBV10-3, the J call TRBJ2-3, with 8 bases identical to TRBD1. The CDR3 extends over 15 amino acids. CDR1 and CDR2 from the germline V gene are ENHRY and SYGVKD. J lost 4 bases, V lost 4 bases, and 7 bases had no gene match.

A single count supports this clonotype. This sequence joins TRBV20-1 and TRBJ2-3; maybe TRBD2 (5 bases). Germline loops: CDR1 DFQATT, CDR2 SNEGSKA (reference sequence). Trimming left V 3 bases short and J 6 bases short, with 13 bases between. This CDR3 comprises 13 residues. The CDR3 nucleotides are TGCAGTGCTAGCGCGGGTTCCCCGGATACGCAGTATTTT. This translates into CSASAGSPDTQYF.

About this clonotype: The junction does not match germline at one end; this may be a read error. V and J are TRBV20-1 and TRBJ2-2; D remains unclear. Looked up from germline, CDR1 is DFQATT and CDR2 is SNEGSKA (reference sequence). The CDR3 totals 13 residues. CDR3 loop: CSAGVTHTRELFF. CDR3 coding DNA: TGCAGTGCTGGAGTGACACACACCAGGGAGCTGTTTTTT.

The rearrangement joins TRBV30 to TRBJ2-7, with 8 bases aligning to TRBD2. Germline lookup yields CDR1 GTSNPN and CDR2 SVGIG (reference sequence). The CDR3 has 16 residues. V shed 3 bases and J 1 base; nucleotides not matched to a gene: 11. CDR3 region: CAWSSPGGVLSYEQYF. Here the CDR3 DNA reads TGTGCCTGGAGCTCCCCCGGGGGGGTCTTATCCTACGAGCAGTACTTC. The whole variable domain, filled in from reference TRBV30 and TRBJ2-7, reads SQTIHQWPATLVQPVGSPLSLECTVEGTSNPNLYWYRQAAGRGLQLLFYSVGIGQISSEVPQNLSASRPQDRQFILSSKKLLLSDSGFYLCAWSSPGGVLSYEQYFGPGTRLTVT.